These 32 T cell receptor beta chains originate from one sample sequenced in a study of blood T cell repertoires in COVID-19. Here immunoSEQ multiplex PCR was the method, and the copy in TCRdb shows in-frame clones only, minus some. The sample holds approximately 250,000 clones, about 88% seen once. Sequencing was performed on PBMCs or T cells enriched from blood (not recorded which). The receptors derive from an older woman in a cohort exposed to, infected with or recovered from COVID-19 (not recorded which).

This chain joins TRBV7-9 and TRBJ1-1; TRBD1 aligns across 8 bases. The CDR3 covers 13 residues. V trimming: 5 bases; J trimming: 9 bases; junction bases outside the gene matches: 8. Germline V lookup: CDR1 SEHNR, CDR2 FQNEAQ (reference sequence). The CDR3: CASSTDRAGKAFF. CDR3 sequence (DNA): TGTGCCAGCAGCACGGACAGGGCGGGAAAAGCTTTCTTT. Full variable domain (missing parts from reference TRBV7-9 and TRBJ1-1): DTGVSQNPRHKITKRGQNVTFRCDPISEHNRLYWYRQTLGQGPEFLTYFQNEAQLEKSRLLSDRFSAERPKGSFSTLEIQRTEQGDSAMYLCASSTDRAGKAFFGQGTRLTVV.

The chain employs TRBV30 and TRBJ1-2; maybe TRBD1 (6 bases). CDR3 length: 17 amino acids. V lost 2 bases to trimming and J lost 2 bases, with 21 bases between them. CDR1 is GTSNPN, CDR2 SVGIG, per germline (reference sequence). The CDR3 DNA reads TGTGCCTGGAGTCGAAAAAGGACAGTGACGCAAAACTATGGCTACACCTTC. Translated: CAWSRKRTVTQNYGYTF.

The V and J genes are TRBV19 and TRBJ2-2, with TRBD1 as a possible D gene (5 bases). The CDR3 spans 16 residues. The germline V and J ends were trimmed by 6 bases and 6 bases, with 20 bases remaining between them. Germline CDR1 LNHDA, CDR2 SQIVND (reference sequence). CDR3 loop: CASRDTPSPLSGELFF. DNA for the CDR3: TGTGCCAGTAGGGACACTCCAAGTCCCCTCTCCGGGGAGCTGTTTTTT. Full variable domain (missing parts from reference TRBV19 and TRBJ2-2): DGGITQSPKYLFRKEGQNVTLSCEQNLNHDAMYWYRQDPGQGLRLIYYSQIVNDFQKGDIAEGYSVSREKKESFPLTVTSAQKNPTAFYLCASRDTPSPLSGELFFGEGSRLTVL.

Here the CDR3 DNA reads TGTGCCAGTTCCCCACGACGGACAGGGGAAGAGCAGTACTTC. It specifies CASSPRRTGEEQYF. The V and J genes are TRBV19 and TRBJ2-7, with 9 bases lining up with TRBD1. Germline CDR1 is LNHDA and CDR2 is SQIVND (reference sequence). The CDR3 is made up of 14 amino acids. Trimming at V came to 8 bases and at J to 7 bases, leaving 12 bases not matched to a gene.

This clone was detected ten times or more. The chain carries TRBV28 and TRBJ2-1; tentative D call: TRBD1 (6 bases). Trimming took 8 bases from V and 0 from J, leaving 14 bases between them. Germline CDR1 and CDR2: MDHEN and SYDVKM. The CDR3 covers 15 residues. The CDR3 nucleotides are TGTGCCAGCGTACAGGGTTCAAGCTCCTACAATGAGCAGTTCTTC. Protein product: CASVQGSSSYNEQFF.

The chain uses TRBV5-1 and TRBJ2-6; D not resolved. This CDR3 region has 15 residues. Germline V gene sequence: CDR1 SGHRS, CDR2 YFSETQ. Trimming took off 5 bases at V and 0 bases at J, with 9 bases between the two ends. CDR3: CASRLLNSGANVLTF. In nucleotides, the CDR3 is TGCGCCAGCAGACTCCTAAACTCTGGGGCCAACGTCCTGACTTTC.

The rearrangement links TRBV19 to TRBJ1-5, with 8 bases fitting TRBD1. Germline trimming cut 9 bases from V and 0 bases from J; bases unmatched to any gene: 7. The germline gives CDR1 LNHDA, CDR2 SQIVND (reference sequence). The CDR3 spans 15 residues. The chain's CDR3 is CASRTGPYSNQPQHF. CDR3 bases: TGTGCCAGCCGGACAGGGCCATATAGCAATCAGCCCCAGCATTTT. Combining the CDR3 with reference TRBV19 and TRBJ1-5 gives the whole variable domain DGGITQSPKYLFRKEGQNVTLSCEQNLNHDAMYWYRQDPGQGLRLIYYSQIVNDFQKGDIAEGYSVSREKKESFPLTVTSAQKNPTAFYLCASRTGPYSNQPQHFGDGTRLSIL.

The chain carries TRBV6-1 and TRBJ2-3; 14 nucleotides line up with TRBD2. The germline V gene encodes CDR1 MNHNS and CDR2 SASEGT. The junction had 4 bases not matched to a gene; V was cut back by 4 bases and J by 4 bases. The CDR3 is 16 residues long. CDR3 in DNA: TGTGCCAGCAGTGGACTAGCGGGAGGGCCTCCAGATACGCAGTATTTT. This sequence encodes CASSGLAGGPPDTQYF.

The chain combines TRBV9 with TRBJ2-3, with D maybe TRBD2 (5 bases). This CDR3 has 14 amino acids. V lost 2 bases and J 5 bases, leaving 12 bases between the germline ends. Germline CDR1 is SGDLS and CDR2 is YYNGEE. The CDR3 coding sequence is TGTGCCAGCAGCGTCACCGGGAATTTAGATACGCAGTATTTT. It translates to CASSVTGNLDTQYF. The full variable domain, its missing parts supplied by reference TRBV9 and TRBJ2-3, is DSGVTQTPKHLITATGQRVTLRCSPRSGDLSVYWYQQSLDQGLQFLIQYYNGEERAKGNILERFSAQQFPDLHSELNLSSLELGDSALYFCASSVTGNLDTQYFGPGTRLTVL.

J is TRBJ1-3 and V is TRBV6-6, with a possible D match to TRBD1 (5 bases). Trimming pared 5 bases from V and 2 bases from J, leaving 16 bases between. Per the germline V gene, CDR1 is MNHNY and CDR2 is SVGAGI (reference sequence). The CDR3 runs to 16 residues. As DNA, the CDR3 is TGTGCCAGCAGTACCGGGGAGGAAGGGGCTGGAAACACCATATATTTT. This codes for CASSTGEEGAGNTIYF.

V gene TRBV2 combines with J gene TRBJ1-5; D possibly corresponds to TRBD1 (5 bases). The CDR3 runs 14 residues. V shed 0 bases and J shed 5 bases, with 8 bases lying between them. CDR1 and CDR2 from the germline V gene are SNHLY and FYNNEI. Written as DNA, the CDR3 is TGTGCCAGCAGTGAAGCTTTCAGGGATCAGCCCCAGCATTTT. As protein: CASSEAFRDQPQHF.

CDR3 DNA sequence: TGTGCCACCAGTGATCGACGACAGGGCAACTATGGCTACACCTTC. It specifies CATSDRRQGNYGYTF. This chain joins TRBV24-1 and TRBJ1-2, with 7 bases that match TRBD1. The trim removed 3 bases at V and 2 bases at J, leaving 5 bases unmatched. Germline-derived CDR1 and CDR2 are KGHDR and SFDVKD. The CDR3 loop spans 15 amino acids.

The chain recombines TRBV2 with TRBJ2-5, with D perhaps being TRBD1 or TRBD2 (7 bases each). V was clipped by 10 bases and J by 4 bases, with 13 bases between them. The CDR3 runs 12 residues. The V gene's germline CDR1 is SNHLY and CDR2 FYNNEI. DNA of the CDR3: TGTGCCACCAGGGGGGGGTCAGAGACCCAGTACTTC. It is translated as CATRGGSETQYF.

The chain recombines TRBV4-1 with TRBJ2-1; the match to TRBD2 covers 7 bases. This CDR3 comprises 16 residues. V was pared by 4 bases and J by 4 bases, with 10 bases of the junction left unmatched. Germline V gene sequence: CDR1 MGHRA, CDR2 YSYEKL. The CDR3 coding sequence is TGCGCCAGCAGCCCCTTACAAGCGGGACTATACAATGAGCAGTTCTTC. Amino acid sequence: CASSPLQAGLYNEQFF.

This clone was found many times. CDR3 in amino acids: CASSLEGTREQFF. DNA for the CDR3: TGTGCCAGCAGCTTAGAGGGGACTAGGGAGCAGTTCTTC. The V gene is TRBV7-8, the J gene TRBJ2-1; TRBD2 matches 8 bases. The J segment lost 10 bases and the V segment lost 1 base, leaving 3 bases of the junction unmatched. CDR3 size: 13 residues. The germline gives CDR1 SGHVS, CDR2 FQNEAQ.

The genes are TRBV9 and TRBJ1-4; the D gene is possibly TRBD1 (6 bases). This CDR3 has 15 residues. The V end lost 3 bases, the J end lost 8 bases, and 17 bases lay between the germline ends. Germline CDR1 and CDR2: SGDLS and YYNGEE. The CDR3 spells CASSDRGGQGEKLFF. The CDR3 DNA sequence: TGTGCCAGCAGCGACCGCGGGGGCCAAGGGGAAAAACTGTTTTTT.

Here the CDR3 reads CASSPGSASGSEQFF. In DNA, the CDR3 is TGTGCCAGCTCACCAGGAAGCGCTAGCGGCAGTGAGCAGTTCTTC. The rearrangement links TRBV18 to TRBJ2-1, with 7 bases identical to TRBD2. This CDR3 comprises 15 residues. The V gene's germline CDR1 is KGHSH and CDR2 LQKENI. The J segment lost 9 bases and the V segment lost 2 bases, leaving 10 bases of the junction unmatched.

The CDR3 DNA reads TGTGCCACCAGTGATTCGGGAAGCCGCCCTTTTGAAGCTTTCTTT. Residues: CATSDSGSRPFEAFF. J is TRBJ1-1 and V is TRBV24-1; no firm D call. With 2 bases removed from V and 7 bases from J, the gap between germline ends came to 16 bases. The CDR3 is 15 amino acids. Germline assignment: CDR1 KGHDR and CDR2 SFDVKD.

V is TRBV20-1 and J is TRBJ1-5, with no clear D. Between the trimmed V and J ends, which lost 3 bases and 5 bases, there was a span of 11 bases. The CDR3 spans 13 residues. CDR1 and CDR2 from the germline V gene are DFQATT and SNEGSKA (reference sequence). This CDR3 reads CSASPGEHQPQHF. As DNA, the CDR3 is TGCAGTGCTAGTCCTGGGGAGCATCAGCCCCAGCATTTT.

This chain links TRBV10-2 with TRBJ2-3, with 7 bases identical to TRBD2. The V gene end was trimmed by 0 bases and the J gene end by 6 bases; junction bases not matched to a gene: 9. CDR1 WSHSY and CDR2 SAAADI come from the germline V gene. This CDR3 is 16 amino acids long. This chain's CDR3 is CASSESVGAGWDTQYF. The CDR3 DNA sequence: TGCGCCAGCAGTGAGTCTGTAGGAGCGGGGTGGGATACGCAGTATTTT.

The chain uses TRBV19 and TRBJ2-3; 12 positions agree with TRBD1. J gave up 5 bases and V 5 bases, and 8 bases lay outside the gene matches. Germline V lookup: CDR1 LNHDA, CDR2 SQIVND (reference sequence). CDR3 length: 16 residues. DNA of the CDR3: TGTGCCAGTAGTCCAGATGGGACAGGGGGCAAAGATACGCAGTATTTT. This encodes CASSPDGTGGKDTQYF.

J is TRBJ2-5 and V is TRBV7-2; TRBD2 might be the D (7 bases). V lost 1 base and J 5 bases, leaving 11 bases between the germline ends. Per the germline V gene, CDR1 is SGHTA and CDR2 is FQGNSA. There are 14 residues in the CDR3. Here the CDR3 reads CASSLEGGEETQYF. CDR3 bases: TGTGCCAGCAGCTTAGAGGGGGGGGAGGAGACCCAGTACTTC.

Here the CDR3 DNA reads TGTGCCAGCAGTTCTCTGCCAGCGGGAGGGCCGAGGAATGAGCAGTTCTTC. As protein: CASSSLPAGGPRNEQFF. The chain links TRBV6-2 or TRBV6-3 to TRBJ2-1; 10 positions match TRBD2. With V trimmed by 4 bases and J by 7 bases, 13 bases remained unmatched. The CDR3 sequence is 17 residues long. Germline V gene sequence: CDR1 MNHEY, CDR2 SVGEGT.

The chain combines TRBV6-5 with TRBJ2-5; perhaps TRBD2 as D (5 bases). The V end was cut by 6 bases, the J end by 3 bases, with 11 bases between. The CDR3 runs 13 residues. CDR1 is MNHEY and CDR2 is SVGAGI in the germline V gene. Written as DNA, the CDR3 is TGTGCCAGCAGATCCGGGGTCAAAGAGACCCAGTACTTC. Translated: CASRSGVKETQYF.

V gene TRBV4-1 combines with J gene TRBJ1-5; 8 nucleotides align to TRBD1. This CDR3 region has 16 residues. V lost 1 base to trimming and J lost 3 bases; unmatched junction nucleotides: 5. Germline-derived CDR1 and CDR2 are MGHRA and YSYEKL. CDR3 residues: CASSQGGRGPNQPQHF. The CDR3 DNA is TGCGCCAGCAGCCAAGGCGGCAGGGGGCCCAATCAGCCCCAGCATTTT.

The chain employs TRBV12-1 and TRBJ2-7; the DNA was not used to check the table's D call, TRBD2. TRBV12-1 counts as a pseudogene. CDR3 length equals 14 residues. The CDR3 is CASSSPGNSYEQYF. CDR3 sequence (DNA): TGTGCCAGCAGCTCGCCGGGAAACTCCTACGAGCAGTACTTC.

The chain recombines TRBV7-2 with TRBJ2-3; D is unresolved. Trimming removed 1 base at V and 1 base at J, with 6 bases between. CDR1 and CDR2 from the germline V gene are SGHTA and FQGNSA. CDR3 length equals 14 residues. The CDR3 nucleotides are TGTGCCAGCAGCTTAGACTATCGCACAGATACGCAGTATTTT. Its protein is CASSLDYRTDTQYF. The full variable domain, rest sourced from reference TRBV7-2 and TRBJ2-3, is GAGVSQSPSNKVTEKGKDVELRCDPISGHTALYWYRQSLGQGLEFLIYFQGNSAPDKSGLPSDRFSAERTGGSVSTLTIQRTQQEDSAVYLCASSLDYRTDTQYFGPGTRLTVL.

The V and J genes are TRBV6-5 and TRBJ2-4, with a tentative D call TRBD2 (6 bases). Germline V CDR1 and CDR2: MNHEY, SVGAGI. V was pared by 5 bases and J by 11 bases, with 13 bases between. This CDR3 is built from 12 residues. CDR3 sequence reads: CASSQGLNVQYF. The CDR3 bases are TGTGCCAGCAGTCAGGGACTCAACGTTCAGTACTTC.

The rearrangement joins TRBV5-1 to TRBJ2-2; D remains ambiguous. The CDR3 extends over 14 amino acids. Trimming removed 8 bases at V and 3 bases at J, with 14 bases between. The V gene's germline CDR1 is SGHRS and CDR2 YFSETQ. Here the CDR3 reads CASTLDSYTGELFF. CDR3 bases: TGCGCCAGTACCCTCGACTCATACACCGGGGAGCTGTTTTTT.

This sequence joins TRBV12-3 or TRBV12-4 and TRBJ2-7; D is unresolved. CDR3 length equals 12 residues. Trimming cost V 3 bases and J 5 bases, with 8 bases left between them. This CDR3 is CASSFLENEQYF. DNA of the CDR3: TGTGCCAGCAGTTTTTTAGAGAACGAGCAGTACTTC.

The chain joins TRBV7-6 to TRBJ2-7; TRBD2 matches at 8 bases. The germline V gene has CDR1 SGHVS and CDR2 FNYEAQ. Trimming removed 3 bases from V and 7 bases from J; junction bases left unmatched: 8. This CDR3 contains 14 residues. In DNA form, the CDR3 reads TGTGCCAGCAGCTTGACGGGAGGGCCGGGGGAGCAGTACTTC. Its protein product is CASSLTGGPGEQYF. Combining the CDR3 with reference TRBV7-6 and TRBJ2-7 gives the whole variable domain GAGVSQSPRYKVTKRGQDVALRCDPISGHVSLYWYRQALGQGPEFLTYFNYEAQQDKSGLPNDRFSAERPEGSISTLTIQRTEQRDSAMYRCASSLTGGPGEQYFGPGTRLTVT.

The chain joins TRBV10-1 to TRBJ2-3; D gene unclear. The CDR3 runs 12 residues. With 5 bases removed from V and 2 bases from J, the gap between germline ends came to 5 bases. Looked up from germline, CDR1 is WNHNN and CDR2 is SYGVQD (reference sequence). As DNA, the CDR3 is TGCGCCAGCAGTCCTAACACAGATACGCAGTATTTT. This sequence encodes CASSPNTDTQYF.